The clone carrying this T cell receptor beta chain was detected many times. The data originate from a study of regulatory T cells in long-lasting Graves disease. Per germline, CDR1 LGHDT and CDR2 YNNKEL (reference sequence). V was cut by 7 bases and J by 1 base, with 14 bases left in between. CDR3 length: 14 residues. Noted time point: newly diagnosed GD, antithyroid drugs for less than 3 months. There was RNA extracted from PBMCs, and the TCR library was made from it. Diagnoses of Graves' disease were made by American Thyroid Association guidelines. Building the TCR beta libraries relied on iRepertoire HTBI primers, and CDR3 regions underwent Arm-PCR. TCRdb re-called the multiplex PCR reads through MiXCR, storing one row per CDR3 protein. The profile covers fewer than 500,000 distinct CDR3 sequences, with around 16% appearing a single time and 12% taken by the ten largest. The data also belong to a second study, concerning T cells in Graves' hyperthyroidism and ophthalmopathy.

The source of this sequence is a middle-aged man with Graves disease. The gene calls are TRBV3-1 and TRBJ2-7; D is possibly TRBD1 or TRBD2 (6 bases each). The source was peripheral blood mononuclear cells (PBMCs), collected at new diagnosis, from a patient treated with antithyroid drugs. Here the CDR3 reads CASTGTGQSYEQYF. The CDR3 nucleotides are TGTGCCAGCACTGGGACTGGACAGTCCTACGAGCAGTACTTC.